Listed here are 26 T cell receptor beta chains from one sample, sequenced in a study of T cell changes during pregnancy in multiple sclerosis. Profiled with immunoSEQ multiplex PCR; TCRdb holds only in-frame clones, not every one. The repertoire holds fewer than 45,000 clones, with around 90% as singletons. The sample in question was CD4+ T cells from peripheral blood mononuclear cells, obtained after pregnancy. The receptor set was obtained from a female donor in good health, enrolled as a control in a pregnancy study.

This chain joins TRBV5-1 and TRBJ2-6; 7 bases map to TRBD2. This CDR3 contains 20 residues. After removal of 5 bases from V and 0 bases from J, the junction contained 17 bases not matched to a gene. Germline V CDR1 and CDR2: SGHRS, YFSETQ. The CDR3 is CASSTRVLGGENSGANVLTF. DNA for the CDR3: TGCGCCAGCAGTACCAGAGTATTGGGGGGGGAAAACTCTGGGGCCAACGTCCTGACTTTC. Full variable domain (rest looked up from reference TRBV5-1 and TRBJ2-6): KAGVTQTPRYLIKTRGQQVTLSCSPISGHRSVSWYQQTPGQGLQFLFEYFSETQRNKGNFPGRFSGRQFSNSRSEMNVSTLELGDSALYLCASSTRVLGGENSGANVLTFGAGSRLTVL.

The chain employs TRBV10-1 and TRBJ2-7; TRBD1 matches 10 bases. Germline CDR1 reads WNHNN; CDR2 reads SYGVQD (reference sequence). The CDR3 extends over 14 amino acids. V shed 6 bases, J shed 1 base, and the junction held 3 bases outside the gene matches. CDR3 in amino acids: CASRRDRGSYEQYF. The CDR3 DNA reads as TGCGCCAGCAGAAGGGACAGGGGTTCCTACGAGCAGTACTTC.

V gene TRBV28 combines with J gene TRBJ2-5; unclear D gene. CDR1 is MDHEN and CDR2 is SYDVKM in the germline V gene. The CDR3 length is 13 residues. V was pared by 6 bases and J by 0 bases, with 8 bases between. The CDR3 loop reads CASRSLYQETQYF. The CDR3 nucleotides are TGTGCCAGCAGGAGCCTATACCAAGAGACCCAGTACTTC. Using reference TRBV28 and TRBJ2-5 for the parts outside the CDR3, the full variable domain is DVKVTQSSRYLVKRTGEKVFLECVQDMDHENMFWYRQDPGLGLRLIYFSYDVKMKEKGDIPEGYSVSREKKERFSLILESASTNQTSMYLCASRSLYQETQYFGPGTRLLVL.

The J gene is TRBJ2-1, the V gene TRBV29-1, with D tentatively TRBD2 (7 bases). The V end lost 8 bases, the J end lost 6 bases, and 17 bases lay between the germline ends. The germline gives CDR1 SQVTM, CDR2 ANQGSEA. The CDR3 consists of 13 residues. In nucleotides, the CDR3 is TGCAGCACCTGGGGGGGCCCAGGCAATGAGCAGTTCTTC. Protein: CSTWGGPGNEQFF.

The chain links TRBV6-5 to TRBJ2-7, with TRBD1 matching over 9 bases. Germline loops: CDR1 MNHEY, CDR2 SVGAGI. V shed 4 bases, J shed 4 bases, and the junction held 8 bases outside the gene matches. The CDR3 length is 15 residues. The CDR3 coding sequence is TGTGCCAGCAGTTCCACCGGGACAGGGATATACGAGCAGTACTTC. Translated, it gives CASSSTGTGIYEQYF.

V and J are TRBV5-8 and TRBJ2-3; D is possibly TRBD1 (6 bases). CDR1 is SGHTS and CDR2 is YDEGEE in the germline V gene. Trimming pared 2 bases from V and 2 bases from J, leaving 21 bases between. The CDR3 covers 18 residues. The chain's CDR3 is CASSFYPGPQGVTDTQYF. The CDR3 DNA follows: TGTGCCAGCAGCTTCTACCCGGGACCACAGGGAGTCACAGATACGCAGTATTTT.

The chain uses TRBV11-2 and TRBJ2-3, with no clear D. This CDR3 has 13 amino acids. CDR1 is SGHAT and CDR2 is FQNNGV in the germline V gene. V shed 5 bases and J shed 3 bases, with 9 bases lying between them. This CDR3 reads CASSADITDTQYF. In DNA form, the CDR3 reads TGTGCCAGCAGCGCAGATATTACAGATACGCAGTATTTT.

The rearrangement links TRBV19 to TRBJ2-2, with TRBD2 identical over 10 bases. Germline CDR1 and CDR2: LNHDA and SQIVND (reference sequence). The CDR3 runs 18 residues. Trimming at V came to 3 bases and at J to 1 base, leaving 8 bases not matched to a gene. Here the CDR3 DNA reads TGTGCCAGTAGTATTTTAGCGGGGGGCATGAAGAACACCGGGGAGCTGTTTTTT. Translation gives CASSILAGGMKNTGELFF.

V and J are TRBV7-2 and TRBJ1-4; 9 bases map to TRBD1. J gave up 13 bases and V 5 bases, and 8 bases lay outside the gene matches. The germline V gene encodes CDR1 SGHTA and CDR2 FQGNSA. The CDR3 consists of 13 residues. The CDR3 coding sequence is TGTGCCAGCAGCGTCGAGAGGGGACAGGGACTGTTTTTT. Encoded protein: CASSVERGQGLFF.

This chain uses TRBV4-2 with TRBJ2-1; D not certain. The CDR3 is 15 amino acids. CDR1 and CDR2 from the germline V gene are LGHNA and YNFKEQ. Trimming cost V 1 base and J 3 bases, with 10 bases left between them. The CDR3 protein is CASSQAGQDYNEQFF. CDR3 DNA: TGTGCCAGCAGCCAAGCTGGGCAGGACTACAATGAGCAGTTCTTC.

The chain couples TRBV19 to TRBJ1-6; 11 bases map to TRBD1. There are 17 residues in the CDR3. Germline V gene lookup returns CDR1 LNHDA and CDR2 SQIVND (reference sequence). V dropped 2 bases and J dropped 5; count of bases not matched to a gene: 5. The CDR3 region is CASSIFGQGADNSPLHF. Here the CDR3 DNA reads TGTGCCAGTAGTATATTCGGACAGGGGGCCGATAATTCACCCCTCCACTTT.

The gene calls are TRBV25-1 and TRBJ2-6; D not resolved. V gave up 2 bases and J gave up 4 bases, with 3 bases separating them. CDR1 is MGHDK and CDR2 is SYGVNS in the germline V gene. This CDR3 contains 13 residues. CDR3 DNA: TGTGCCAGCAGTGAACCAGGGGCCAACGTCCTGACTTTC. Translating it yields CASSEPGANVLTF.

V and J are TRBV11-2 and TRBJ1-1; 11 positions match TRBD1. The CDR3 has 15 amino acids. CDR1 SGHAT and CDR2 FQNNGV come from the germline V gene. Trimming took 0 bases from V and 4 from J; bases not matched to a gene: 1. The CDR3 reads CASSLEGTGGTEAFF. In DNA, the CDR3 is TGTGCCAGCAGCTTAGAAGGGACAGGGGGCACTGAAGCTTTCTTT.

The rearrangement joins TRBV7-8 to TRBJ2-7; perhaps TRBD2 as D (5 bases). Trimming cost V 5 bases and J 5 bases, with 19 bases left between them. CDR3 length: 15 amino acids. In germline, CDR1 is SGHVS, CDR2 FQNEAQ. The CDR3 nucleotides are TGTGCCAGCAGCCAAAGTGGCGGAAGTAGCGACGAGCAGTACTTC. This sequence encodes CASSQSGGSSDEQYF.

This rearrangement joins TRBV4-3 to TRBJ1-1; no reliable D call. V shed 3 bases and J shed 2 bases, with 7 bases lying between them. The CDR3 consists of 13 residues. Germline values: CDR1 LGHNA, CDR2 YSLEER. CDR3 sequence reads: CASSQNSNTEAFF. The DNA for the CDR3 is TGCGCCAGCAGCCAGAACTCTAACACTGAAGCTTTCTTT.

CDR3 coding DNA: TGTGCCAGCTCACCTAAGGGGGATGCAGATACGCAGTATTTT. Translating gives CASSPKGDADTQYF. The gene calls are TRBV18 and TRBJ2-3, with D maybe TRBD1 (6 bases). The germline V gene has CDR1 KGHSH and CDR2 LQKENI. Trimming cost V 3 bases and J 4 bases, with 11 bases left between them. The CDR3 extends over 14 amino acids.

This clone appeared once. The chain is built from TRBV5-6 and TRBJ1-4; no firm D call. CDR3 length: 15 amino acids. The V gene's germline CDR1 is SGHDT and CDR2 YYEEEE. The V end was cut by 6 bases, the J end by 1 base, with 13 bases between. Here the CDR3 DNA reads TGTGCCAGCACCATCCTACAGAGAACTAATGAAAAACTGTTTTTT. This encodes CASTILQRTNEKLFF.

This clone was counted between two and nine times. The rearrangement joins TRBV6-6 to TRBJ1-5; D is ambiguous. The germline CDR1 and CDR2 sequences are MNHNY and SVGAGI (reference sequence). Trimming cost V 2 bases and J 7 bases, with 6 bases left between them. This CDR3 is built from 12 residues. The CDR3 sequence is CASSYPVQPQHF. CDR3 coding DNA: TGTGCCAGCAGTTACCCAGTCCAGCCCCAGCATTTT.

V gene TRBV7-6 combines with J gene TRBJ2-1; 16 bases align to TRBD2. Germline V gene sequence: CDR1 SGHVS, CDR2 FNYEAQ. V lost 4 bases and J lost 10; bases outside the gene matches: 4. The CDR3 has 15 amino acids. This CDR3 is CASSSGTSGRVEQFF. The CDR3 bases are TGTGCCAGCAGCTCAGGGACTAGCGGGAGGGTGGAGCAGTTCTTC.

The CDR3 loop is CASSSPSGGSGEQFF. DNA of the CDR3: TGTGCCAGCAGTTCCCCTAGCGGGGGGTCGGGTGAGCAGTTCTTC. The V and J genes are TRBV6-6 and TRBJ2-1, with 11 bases matching TRBD2. In germline, CDR1 is MNHNY, CDR2 SVGAGI (reference sequence). This CDR3 region has 15 residues. The trim removed 4 bases at V and 9 bases at J, leaving 8 bases unmatched.

The chain combines TRBV19 with TRBJ2-1; D unclear. V was pared by 3 bases and J by 6 bases, with 15 bases between. Germline CDR1 is LNHDA and CDR2 is SQIVND (reference sequence). The CDR3 sequence is 15 residues long. This chain's CDR3 is CASSIRRGDINEQFF. DNA for the CDR3: TGTGCCAGTAGTATTCGACGTGGCGACATCAATGAGCAGTTCTTC. Supplemented by reference TRBV19 and TRBJ2-1, the full variable domain reads DGGITQSPKYLFRKEGQNVTLSCEQNLNHDAMYWYRQDPGQGLRLIYYSQIVNDFQKGDIAEGYSVSREKKESFPLTVTSAQKNPTAFYLCASSIRRGDINEQFFGPGTRLTVL.

This clone was recorded once. In DNA, the CDR3 is TGTGCCAGCAGCCCAGGGACAGGTGGGTCTTTTTGGCAGTTCTTC. This encodes CASSPGTGGSFWQFF. The gene calls are TRBV4-2 and TRBJ2-1, with 8 bases identical to TRBD1. V was pared by 4 bases and J by 12 bases, with 14 bases of the junction left unmatched. This CDR3 region has 15 residues. Germline V lookup: CDR1 LGHNA, CDR2 YNFKEQ.

The rearrangement uses TRBV14 and TRBJ1-4, with D unresolved. With 0 bases removed from V and 2 bases from J, the gap between germline ends came to 10 bases. CDR1 and CDR2 (germline): SGHDN, FVKESK. The CDR3 runs to 16 residues. CDR3 coding DNA: TGTGCCAGCAGCCAAGATTGGGCAAATACTAATGAAAAACTGTTTTTT. It specifies CASSQDWANTNEKLFF.

The rearrangement uses TRBV27 and TRBJ2-5; D possibly corresponds to TRBD2 (6 bases). Germline lookup yields CDR1 MNHEY and CDR2 SMNVEV (reference sequence). The CDR3 runs 16 residues. Trimming stripped 0 bases from V and 5 bases from J, with 16 bases between. The CDR3 reads CASSLSRDARRETQYF. The CDR3 bases are TGTGCCAGCAGTTTATCGCGGGACGCAAGGCGGGAGACCCAGTACTTC.

This chain joins TRBV7-9 and TRBJ2-1, with D tentatively TRBD2 (5 bases). This CDR3 spans 15 amino acids. Germline values: CDR1 SEHNR, CDR2 FQNEAQ (reference sequence). The ends were cut back, 5 bases at V and 4 bases at J, with 15 bases in the middle. This chain's CDR3 is CASSPGQRNYNEQFF. The CDR3 nucleotides read TGTGCCAGCAGCCCGGGCCAGCGGAATTACAATGAGCAGTTCTTC.

In this sample, this clone turned up a few times. This chain links TRBV9 with TRBJ2-3; 10 bases are shared with TRBD1. Germline loops: CDR1 SGDLS, CDR2 YYNGEE. This CDR3 comprises 15 residues. V lost 4 bases to trimming and J lost 2 bases; unmatched junction nucleotides: 4. CDR3 bases: TGTGCCAGCAGCTCCCGACAGGGGGCCACAGATACGCAGTATTTT. Protein product: CASSSRQGATDTQYF.